This record looks at one TCR beta chain sequence and its context. Its matching antigen is unknown. Primers: 60 Vbeta forward and 13 Jbeta reverse. Some clones are missing from TCRdb's copy, which holds only in-frame ones; the method was immunoSEQ multiplex PCR. The data hold over 150,000 clones, with almost 75% observed a single time. The data stem from a study of cytomegalovirus exposure and HLA in healthy donors. The CDR3 is 16 residues long. Germline trimming cut 6 bases from V and 1 base from J; bases unmatched to any gene: 8. Germline CDR1 and CDR2: ENHRY and SYGVKD. The study's findings and limits: Association of a missense DCLRE1C variant with TCR beta V- and J-gene trimming was reported in a later analysis.

The sequence derives from a woman in her late teens or twenties in good health and CMV-seropositive. The chain couples TRBV10-3 to TRBJ1-1; 10 positions agree with TRBD1. The sample comprised PBMCs. Written as DNA, the CDR3 is TGTGCCATCAGAGAACCGGGACAGGGGTCGAACACTGAAGCTTTCTTT. Translated, it gives CAIREPGQGSNTEAFF.